These T cell receptor beta chains were read from a single sample in a study of identical twins. TCRdb reanalysed the 5' RACE reads using MiXCR and keeps one entry per CDR3 protein. This sample has approximately 600,000 distinct CDR3 sequences; roughly 7.2% occur once, and the top ten carry 1.6%. These data were likewise used in another study, on yellow fever vaccine responses in identical twins.

The sequenced sample was PBMCs. The source of these receptors is a woman between 18 and 29 years old in good health. Both conserved end residues are part of each CDR3. D genes are given only for firm matches. Clone size is shown for a subset of rows, as once, few, many or a class of expanded clone.

TRBV12-3/TRBV12-4,few,NA,TRBJ1-1,TGTGCCAGCAGACAAACCTCCAAGGTTTGGGCTGAAGCTTTCTTT,CASRQTSKVWAEAFF
TRBV5-1,many,NA,TRBJ1-2,TGCGCCAGCAGCTTGGAGGTGACATCCGGCTACACCTTC,CASSLEVTSGYTF
TRBV11-2,many,TRBD1,TRBJ1-1,TGTGCCAGCAGCTTAAGGCCACAGGGGGCTAAGGACACTGAAGCTTTCTTT,CASSLRPQGAKDTEAFF
TRBV5-1,NA,NA,TRBJ2-7,TGCGCCAGCAGCTTGGTGTCGGACAGCCGGTACGAGCAGTACTTC,CASSLVSDSRYEQYF
TRBV10-2,few,NA,TRBJ2-5,TGCGCCAGCAGTGACCGTACTAACCAAGAGACCCAGTACTTC,CASSDRTNQETQYF
TRBV10-3,NA,NA,TRBJ1-6,TGTGCCATCAGCAGCGGGAATTCACCCCTCCACTTT,CAISSGNSPLHF
TRBV7-8,many,NA,TRBJ2-1,TGTGCCAGCAGCCGGGGATTAGCCCCCTACAATGAGCAGTTCTTC,CASSRGLAPYNEQFF
TRBV20-1,few,TRBD1,TRBJ2-1,TGCAGTGCTAGAACGGGGACAGTCCTCTACAATGAGCAGTTCTTC,CSARTGTVLYNEQFF
TRBV20-1,NA,NA,TRBJ1-4,TGCAGTGCTAGAGTGGGAACAACTAATGAAAAACTGTTTTTT,CSARVGTTNEKLFF
TRBV9,few,TRBD2,TRBJ2-1,TGTGCCAGCAGCGGCAAACTAAGCGGGAGTTTACTCAATGAGCAGTTCTTC,CASSGKLSGSLLNEQFF
TRBV6-5,many,NA,TRBJ2-4,TGTGCCAGCAGATTAACAGGGATATCAAACATTCAGTACTTC,CASRLTGISNIQYF
TRBV7-3,few,NA,TRBJ2-2,TGTGCCAGCCTCCAAGGGAAGAACACCGGGGAGCTGTTTTTT,CASLQGKNTGELFF
TRBV7-9,many,TRBD1,TRBJ1-1,TGTGCCAGCAGACCAGGGACAGACCTCTATGAAGCTTTCTTT,CASRPGTDLYEAFF
TRBV4-1,many,TRBD2,TRBJ2-5,TGCGCCAGCAGCCCAACAAGAATGGCGCTAGCGGATGGGACCCAGTACTTC,CASSPTRMALADGTQYF
TRBV10-2,many,NA,TRBJ1-1,TGCGCCAGCAGTGAGTCATGGAACACTGAAGCTTTCTTT,CASSESWNTEAFF
TRBV10-3,many,TRBD1,TRBJ1-1,TGTGCCATCAGTGAGGGACAGGGTGGGATGAACACTGAAGCTTTCTTT,CAISEGQGGMNTEAFF
TRBV12-3/TRBV12-4,many,NA,TRBJ2-2,TGTGCCAGCAATTCACCGGGGGAGCTGTTTTTT,CASNSPGELFF
TRBV5-1,few,NA,TRBJ2-5,TGCGCCAGCAGCCATTCCACCCGCGCAGGGAGAGAGACCCAGTACTTC,CASSHSTRAGRETQYF
TRBV28,NA,TRBD1,TRBJ2-7,TGTGCCAGCAGCCGGAGACAGGGGACCTACGAGCAGTACTTC,CASSRRQGTYEQYF
TRBV7-9,NA,NA,TRBJ2-2,TGTGCCAGCGCGCTGGGGGAGCTGTTTTTT,CASALGELFF
TRBV4-1,NA,NA,TRBJ2-1,TGCGCCAGCAGCCCCCTAACTAGCCTATCCAATGAGCAGTTCTTC,CASSPLTSLSNEQFF
TRBV3-1,NA,TRBD1,TRBJ2-5,TGTGCCAGCAGCCAACCTCGTGGAACAGGGGTGGAGACCCAGTACTTC,CASSQPRGTGVETQYF
TRBV20-1,NA,NA,TRBJ2-1,TGCAGTGCCGCGGGACAGAGCTCCTACAATGAGCAGTTCTTC,CSAAGQSSYNEQFF
TRBV19,NA,TRBD1,TRBJ2-2,TGTGCCAGTAGAAGCTTCGGGACAGGGAATTCGAACACCGGGGAGCTGTTTTTT,CASRSFGTGNSNTGELFF
TRBV28,NA,TRBD1,TRBJ2-7,TGTGCCAGCAGTTTATGGACAGGGGGCTACGAGCAGTACTTC,CASSLWTGGYEQYF
TRBV7-2,many,NA,TRBJ2-5,TGTGCCAGCATCAGACGGGCAAATCAAGAGACCCAGTACTTC,CASIRRANQETQYF
TRBV5-6,NA,TRBD1,TRBJ2-5,TGTGCCAGCAGCTCTAACAGGGGGCGAGAGACCCAGTACTTC,CASSSNRGRETQYF
TRBV5-1,NA,TRBD2,TRBJ2-2,TGCGCCAGCAGCCAAACCCTAGCGGGAGGCACCGGGGAGCTGTTTTTT,CASSQTLAGGTGELFF
TRBV5-1,NA,NA,TRBJ1-1,TGCGCCAGCAGAGCAAGGTGGGACACTGAAGCTTTCTTT,CASRARWDTEAFF
TRBV14,few,TRBD2,TRBJ2-1,TGTGCCAGCAGCCGCCGACTAGCAGCGGGTCTAACCAATGAGCAGTTCTTC,CASSRRLAAGLTNEQFF
TRBV12-3/TRBV12-4,few,NA,TRBJ2-7,TGTGCCAGCAGTTTAGGGGTCACCAAGGGGCAGTACTTC,CASSLGVTKGQYF
TRBV6-5,few,NA,TRBJ2-6,TGTGCCAGCAGTTACACTTTTTCTGGGGCCAACGTCCTGACTTTC,CASSYTFSGANVLTF